This is a list of T cell receptor beta chains from one sample in a study of shared T cell receptors in the human thymus. Generated by immunoSEQ multiplex PCR, the TCRdb table keeps only in-frame clones and is missing some. In the table there are about 660,000 clones, around 87% of which are singletons. The data were also submitted as part of a second study, on human thymus T cells.

The sequenced material came from thymocytes. The receptors were gathered from a boy in the first two years of life with a congenital heart defect. Both conserved end residues are part of each CDR3. A D gene is named only where the DNA matches it firmly. A row's size may be missing; if present it is once, few, many or a size class.

j_call d_call clone_size v_call cdr3_aa cdr3_nt
TRBJ1-6 TRBD1 NA TRBV19 CASRDRGQRGHSPLHF TGTGCCTCCCGGGACAGGGGACAACGGGGTCATTCACCCCTCCACTTT
TRBJ2-7 TRBD1 NA TRBV5-4 CASSSRTGGAYEQYF TGTGCCAGCAGCTCCCGGACAGGGGGGGCCTACGAGCAGTACTTC
TRBJ1-1 NA NA TRBV14 CASSQGLNREPRMNTEAFF TGTGCCAGCAGCCAAGGTTTAAACAGGGAACCTCGTATGAACACTGAAGCTTTCTTT
TRBJ1-1 TRBD1 NA TRBV4-3 CASSQAGQGAKAFF TGCGCCAGCAGCCAAGCCGGACAGGGGGCCAAAGCTTTCTTT
TRBJ2-7 TRBD2 NA TRBV28 CASSLSILAGGLLLREQYF TGTGCCAGCAGTTTATCCATCCTAGCGGGAGGACTACTCCTTCGCGAGCAGTACTTC
TRBJ2-1 TRBD1 NA TRBV4-1 CASSSPGQRYNEQFF TGCGCCAGCAGCTCTCCGGGACAGCGCTACAATGAGCAGTTCTTC
TRBJ2-7 TRBD1 NA TRBV7-2 CASSLLNLSGTGSSYEQYF TGTGCCAGCAGCTTATTGAACCTCTCCGGGACAGGGAGTTCCTACGAGCAGTACTTC
TRBJ2-7 TRBD1 NA TRBV7-4 CASSLMGTGGSYEQYF TGTGCCAGCAGCTTAATGGGGACAGGGGGATCCTACGAGCAGTACTTC
TRBJ2-3 TRBD2 NA TRBV27 CASSARAGTRAQYF TGTGCCAGCAGTGCCCGCGCTGGGACTAGAGCGCAGTATTTT
TRBJ2-3 TRBD2 NA TRBV7-2 CASRRLAASTDTQYF TGTGCCAGCAGGCGACTAGCGGCTAGCACAGATACGCAGTATTTT
TRBJ2-1 NA NA TRBV10-1 CASSESALVSYNEQFF TGCGCCAGCAGTGAGTCGGCCCTTGTCTCATACAATGAGCAGTTCTTC
TRBJ1-1 TRBD1 NA TRBV6-6 CASSSPRQGEGTEAFF TGTGCCAGCAGTTCACCTCGACAGGGTGAGGGTACTGAAGCTTTCTTT
TRBJ1-5 TRBD1 NA TRBV28 CATLGQGRIEPQHF TGTGCCACCCTCGGACAGGGACGCATCGAGCCCCAGCATTTT
TRBJ1-4 NA once TRBV28 CATGLIIEKLFF TGTGCCACGGGACTGATTATTGAAAAACTGTTTTTT
TRBJ2-5 NA NA TRBV6-1 CASSVYRYQETQYF TGTGCCAGCAGTGTCTACAGATACCAAGAGACCCAGTACTTC
TRBJ2-2 NA NA TRBV5-1 CASSLGQVLLHAGELFF TGCGCCAGCAGCTTGGGACAGGTACTACTCCACGCCGGGGAGCTGTTTTTT
TRBJ2-7 NA once TRBV11-2 CASSPRGGVEQYF TGTGCCAGCAGCCCTAGAGGGGGGGTCGAGCAGTACTTC
TRBJ2-3 TRBD1 NA TRBV7-9 CASSLALRDRDPDTQYF TGTGCCAGCAGCTTAGCGTTGCGGGACAGGGACCCAGATACGCAGTATTTT
TRBJ2-7 TRBD2 NA TRBV7-2 CASSLGLAGGTYEQYF TGTGCCAGCAGCTTAGGACTAGCGGGAGGGACCTACGAGCAGTACTTC
TRBJ1-1 NA NA TRBV5-1 CASSSRLGGANTEAFF TGCGCCAGCAGCTCTCGCCTGGGAGGGGCTAACACTGAAGCTTTCTTT
TRBJ2-1 NA NA TRBV7-3 CASSLAGNRNNEQFF TGTGCCAGCAGCTTAGCAGGCAACCGTAACAATGAGCAGTTCTTC
TRBJ2-1 TRBD2 NA TRBV2 CASSGTSAFYNEQFF TGTGCCAGCAGTGGAACTAGCGCGTTCTACAATGAGCAGTTCTTC
TRBJ1-1 TRBD1 NA TRBV25-1 CASSGDREGAFF TGTGCCAGCAGTGGGGACAGGGAGGGAGCTTTCTTT
TRBJ2-1 TRBD1 NA TRBV29-1 CSGDSYNEQFF TGCAGCGGGGACAGTTACAATGAGCAGTTCTTC
TRBJ2-2 NA NA TRBV19 CASTSPGAANTGELFF TGTGCCAGTACCTCCCCAGGGGCAGCAAACACCGGGGAGCTGTTTTTT
TRBJ2-3 TRBD2 NA TRBV7-8 CASSLPSGSGIQITQYF TGTGCCAGCAGCTTACCGTCGGGGAGCGGGATACAGATCACGCAGTATTTT
TRBJ2-2 NA NA TRBV28 CASSYSITGELFF TGTGCCAGCAGCTACTCCATCACCGGGGAGCTGTTTTTT
TRBJ1-6 NA NA TRBV11-2 CASSLGEVGSSYNSPLHF TGTGCCAGCAGCTTAGGTGAAGTTGGGAGCTCCTATAATTCACCCCTCCACTTT
TRBJ1-4 TRBD1 NA TRBV18 CASSHTHGTAQEKLFF TGTGCCAGCTCCCACACCCACGGGACAGCACAGGAAAAACTGTTTTTT